Each of the 14 T cell receptor beta chains below was sequenced from the same sample in a study of T cell responses to AZD1222 COVID-19 vaccine. The table came from immunoSEQ multiplex PCR; TCRdb's copy has only in-frame clones and leaves some out. The sample lists more than 95,000 clones; 80% to 90% were seen once. Sequencing used peripheral blood, obtained on day 0 of AZD1222 vaccination. The receptor set was obtained from an adult in good health.

The V gene is TRBV7-9, the J gene TRBJ1-2; D remains unclear. The CDR3 contains 12 residues. Trimming cost V 1 base and J 5 bases, with 5 bases left between them. Germline CDR1 is SEHNR and CDR2 is FQNEAQ (reference sequence). The DNA for the CDR3 is TGTGCCAGCAGCTTAGGGGGATATGGCTACACCTTC. Protein: CASSLGGYGYTF.

This clone occurred a few times. The rearrangement links TRBV6-2 or TRBV6-3 to TRBJ2-7; no reliable D call. The V and J ends lost 4 bases and 6 bases respectively, with 16 bases between them. CDR1 MNHEY and CDR2 SVGEGT come from the germline V gene. The CDR3 extends over 14 amino acids. In DNA, the CDR3 is TGTGCCAGCAGTTCCTCGGGTTTCGCTAGCGAGCAGTACTTC. Protein: CASSSSGFASEQYF.

The chain has TRBV4-3 and TRBJ1-1; D is unresolved. V was shortened by 1 base and J by 6 bases, with 15 bases between the two germline ends. The CDR3 runs to 15 residues. Per the germline V gene, CDR1 is LGHNA and CDR2 is YSLEER. CDR3 in amino acids: CASSQVAVRVPEAFF. The CDR3, as DNA: TGCGCCAGCAGCCAAGTCGCGGTTCGGGTTCCTGAAGCTTTCTTT.

The genes are TRBV6-5 and TRBJ2-3; TRBD1 is a possible D gene (6 bases). The CDR3 has 16 amino acids. Germline CDR1 is MNHEY and CDR2 is SVGAGI. V lost 4 bases and J lost 8, with 22 bases in between. The DNA for the CDR3 is TGTGCCAGCAGTTTCCACGGGACATCTCAGGGTGGTACGCAGTATTTT. Translated, it gives CASSFHGTSQGGTQYF.

The chain joins TRBV19 to TRBJ1-5; unclear D gene. V lost 3 bases and J 4 bases, leaving 13 bases between the germline ends. CDR1 is LNHDA, CDR2 SQIVND, per germline (reference sequence). This CDR3 region has 15 residues. The CDR3 bases are TGTGCCAGTAGTATCCCAGGCGACGGAAATCAGCCCCAGCATTTT. Translation: CASSIPGDGNQPQHF.

The V gene is TRBV6-4, the J gene TRBJ1-5; D ambiguous. Germline V CDR1 and CDR2: MRHNA, SNTAGT. Trimming removed 2 bases at V and 4 bases at J, with 9 bases between. The CDR3 covers 14 residues. CDR3 protein: CASSDEPENQPQHF. The CDR3 DNA follows: TGTGCCAGCAGTGACGAACCAGAGAATCAGCCCCAGCATTTT.

This chain joins TRBV2 and TRBJ2-1; a weak D match, TRBD1 (6 bases). Deletions cut 0 bases from V and 13 bases from J, with 25 bases between. CDR1 SNHLY and CDR2 FYNNEI come from the germline V gene. This CDR3 contains 17 residues. DNA for the CDR3: TGTGCCAGCAGTGAAGCGCTTGGGGACACCCCCGACTCTAACCAGTTCTTC. It yields the protein CASSEALGDTPDSNQFF.

This sequence joins TRBV28 and TRBJ1-2; 8 bases are shared with TRBD1. The CDR3 spans 13 residues. Germline CDR1 is MDHEN and CDR2 is SYDVKM. The J segment lost 7 bases and the V segment lost 3 bases, leaving 4 bases of the junction unmatched. This chain's CDR3 is CASSFQGAGGYTF. DNA of the CDR3: TGTGCCAGCAGTTTTCAGGGGGCTGGTGGCTACACCTTC.

The chain carries TRBV6-1 and TRBJ1-2, with a weak D call TRBD1 (5 bases). V was clipped by 2 bases and J by 2 bases, with 12 bases between them. The CDR3 runs 15 residues. Germline CDR1 MNHNS, CDR2 SASEGT. The CDR3 sequence: CASSEIEGRNYGYTF. For the CDR3, the DNA is TGTGCCAGCAGTGAAATCGAGGGGAGAAACTATGGCTACACCTTC.

The chain combines TRBV3-1 (or the pseudogene TRBV3-2) with TRBJ2-5; tentatively, D is TRBD1 (5 bases). CDR3 length equals 14 residues. CDR1 is LGHDT, CDR2 YNNKEL, per germline (reference sequence). Trimming took off 4 bases at V and 1 base at J, with 10 bases between the two ends. The CDR3 nucleotides are TGTGCCAGCAGCCCTAGACAGACCCAAGAGACCCAGTACTTC. This sequence encodes CASSPRQTQETQYF.

This rearrangement joins TRBV28 to TRBJ1-3, with 9 positions matching TRBD1. The V segment lost 3 bases and the J segment 4 bases; nucleotides outside the gene matches: 4. This CDR3 is built from 15 residues. Germline loops: CDR1 MDHEN, CDR2 SYDVKM. This chain's CDR3 is CASSFDRGAGNTIYF. The CDR3 coding sequence is TGTGCCAGCAGTTTTGACAGGGGGGCAGGAAACACCATATATTTT.

This chain links TRBV6-5 with TRBJ2-3, with unresolved D. Trimming removed 2 bases from V and 1 base from J, with 7 bases in between. Germline V gene data show CDR1 as MNHEY and CDR2 as SVGAGI. The CDR3 is 14 residues long. This CDR3 is CASSYGQRTDTQYF. CDR3 DNA sequence: TGTGCCAGCAGTTACGGGCAGCGCACAGATACGCAGTATTTT.

V usage is TRBV28 and J usage is TRBJ1-3; perhaps TRBD1 as D (6 bases). The CDR3 has 14 residues. Germline values: CDR1 MDHEN, CDR2 SYDVKM. V gave up 7 bases and J gave up 4 bases, with 14 bases separating them. CDR3 DNA sequence: TGTGCCAGCATGGGGGCCTCCCAAGGAAACACCATATATTTT. Protein sequence: CASMGASQGNTIYF. The full variable domain, its missing parts supplied by reference TRBV28 and TRBJ1-3, is DVKVTQSSRYLVKRTGEKVFLECVQDMDHENMFWYRQDPGLGLRLIYFSYDVKMKEKGDIPEGYSVSREKKERFSLILESASTNQTSMYLCASMGASQGNTIYFGEGSWLTVV.

This clone was counted a single time. This chain links TRBV30 with TRBJ2-5, with D possibly matching TRBD2 (6 bases). This CDR3 contains 12 residues. Trimming took 2 bases from V and 4 from J, leaving 8 bases between them. CDR1 is GTSNPN and CDR2 is SVGIG in the germline V gene (reference sequence). This CDR3 is CAWSFGGETQYF. The DNA for the CDR3 is TGTGCCTGGAGTTTCGGGGGAGAGACCCAGTACTTC.